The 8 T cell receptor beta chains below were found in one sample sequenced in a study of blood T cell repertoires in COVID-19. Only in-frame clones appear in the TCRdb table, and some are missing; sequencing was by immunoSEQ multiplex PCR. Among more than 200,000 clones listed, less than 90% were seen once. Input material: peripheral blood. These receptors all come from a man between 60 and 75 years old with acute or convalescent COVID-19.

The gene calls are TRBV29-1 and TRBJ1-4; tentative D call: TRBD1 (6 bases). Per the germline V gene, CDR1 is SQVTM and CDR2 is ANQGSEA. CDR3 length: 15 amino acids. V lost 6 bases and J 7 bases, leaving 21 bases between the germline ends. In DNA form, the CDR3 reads TGCAGCGTCTCCACAGGGAATGGGGGTGGTGAAAAACTGTTTTTT. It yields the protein CSVSTGNGGGEKLFF.

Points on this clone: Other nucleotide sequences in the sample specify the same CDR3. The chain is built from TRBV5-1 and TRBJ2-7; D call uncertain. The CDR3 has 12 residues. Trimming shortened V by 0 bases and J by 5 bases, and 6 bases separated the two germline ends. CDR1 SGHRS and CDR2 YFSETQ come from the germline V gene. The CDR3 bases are TGCGCCAGCAGCTTGGGAGGTCACGAGCAGTACTTC. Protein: CASSLGGHEQYF. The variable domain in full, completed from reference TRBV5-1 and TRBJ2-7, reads KAGVTQTPRYLIKTRGQQVTLSCSPISGHRSVSWYQQTPGQGLQFLFEYFSETQRNKGNFPGRFSGRQFSNSRSEMNVSTLELGDSALYLCASSLGGHEQYFGPGTRLTVT.

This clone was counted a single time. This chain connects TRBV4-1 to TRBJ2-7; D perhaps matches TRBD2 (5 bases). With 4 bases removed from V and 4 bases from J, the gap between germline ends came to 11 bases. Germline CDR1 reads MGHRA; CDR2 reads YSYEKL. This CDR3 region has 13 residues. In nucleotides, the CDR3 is TGCGCCAGCAGCCGCCTACTAGGATACGAGCAGTACTTC. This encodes CASSRLLGYEQYF.

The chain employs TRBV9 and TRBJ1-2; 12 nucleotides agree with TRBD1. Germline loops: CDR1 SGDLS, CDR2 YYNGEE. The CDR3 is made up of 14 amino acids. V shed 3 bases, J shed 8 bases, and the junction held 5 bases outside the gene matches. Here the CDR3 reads CASSAGQGARGYTF. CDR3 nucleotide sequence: TGTGCCAGCAGCGCGGGACAGGGGGCTCGAGGCTACACCTTC.

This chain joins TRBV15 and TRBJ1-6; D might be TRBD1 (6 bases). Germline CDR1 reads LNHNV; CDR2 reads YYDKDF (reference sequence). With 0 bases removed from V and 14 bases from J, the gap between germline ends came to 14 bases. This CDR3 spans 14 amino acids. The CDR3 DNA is TGTGCCACCAGCAGAGACGGGACAAGGGGGACCCTCCACTTT. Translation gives CATSRDGTRGTLHF.

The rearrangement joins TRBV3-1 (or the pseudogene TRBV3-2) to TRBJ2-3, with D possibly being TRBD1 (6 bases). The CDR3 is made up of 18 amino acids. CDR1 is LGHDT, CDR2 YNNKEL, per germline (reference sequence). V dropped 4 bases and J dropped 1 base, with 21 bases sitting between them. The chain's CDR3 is CASSPPGVSEGGTDTQYF. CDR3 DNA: TGTGCCAGCAGCCCCCCAGGGGTCAGCGAGGGTGGCACAGATACGCAGTATTTT.

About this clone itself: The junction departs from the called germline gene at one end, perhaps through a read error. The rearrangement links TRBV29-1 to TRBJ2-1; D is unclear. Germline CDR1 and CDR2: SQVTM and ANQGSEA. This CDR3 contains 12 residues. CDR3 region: CAGGSSYNEQFF. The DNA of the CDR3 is TGTGCCGGCGGCAGCTCCTACAATGAGCAGTTCTTC.

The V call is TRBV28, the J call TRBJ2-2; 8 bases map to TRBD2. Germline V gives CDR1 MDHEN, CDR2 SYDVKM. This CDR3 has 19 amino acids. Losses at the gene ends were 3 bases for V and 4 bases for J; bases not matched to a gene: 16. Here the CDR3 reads CASSLGLQSSGGLTGELFF. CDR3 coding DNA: TGTGCCAGCAGTTTGGGGCTCCAGAGCAGCGGGGGCCTCACCGGGGAGCTGTTTTTT.